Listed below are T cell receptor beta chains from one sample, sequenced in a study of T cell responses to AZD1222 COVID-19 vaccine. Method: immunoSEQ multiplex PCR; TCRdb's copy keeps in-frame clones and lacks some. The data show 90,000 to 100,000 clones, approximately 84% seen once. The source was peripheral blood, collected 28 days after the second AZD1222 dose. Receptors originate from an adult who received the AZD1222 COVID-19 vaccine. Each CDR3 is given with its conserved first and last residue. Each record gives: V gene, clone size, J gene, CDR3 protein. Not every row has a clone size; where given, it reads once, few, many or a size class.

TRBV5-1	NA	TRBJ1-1	CASSGGGLNTEAFF
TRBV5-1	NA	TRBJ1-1	CASSAATGYKTEAFF
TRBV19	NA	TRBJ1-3	CASRGTAGNTIYF
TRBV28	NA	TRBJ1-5	CASSLRGGNQPQHF
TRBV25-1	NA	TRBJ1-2	CASQTGTTHYGYTF
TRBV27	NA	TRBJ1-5	CASSLRGNQPQHF
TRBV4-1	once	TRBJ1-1	CASSPWTDLMNTEAFF
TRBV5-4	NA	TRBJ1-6	CASSRRDINSPLHF
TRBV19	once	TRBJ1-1	CASKDRVGTEAFF
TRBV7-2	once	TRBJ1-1	CASSEGFRTEAFF
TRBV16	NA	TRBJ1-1	CASSRTRGTEAFF
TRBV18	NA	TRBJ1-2	CASSPDSPPTYGYTF
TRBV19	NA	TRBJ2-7	CAAGDSYEQYF
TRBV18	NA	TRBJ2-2	CASSPIGLAGGDTGELFF
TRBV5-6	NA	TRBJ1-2	CASSFRTVTNYGYTF
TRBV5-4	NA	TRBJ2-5	CASSSRAPGGGETQYF
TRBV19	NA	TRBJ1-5	CASSLTGTVNQPQHF
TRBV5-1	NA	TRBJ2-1	CASSATSGPRDEQFF
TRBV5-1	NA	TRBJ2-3	CASSWVDSTDTQYF
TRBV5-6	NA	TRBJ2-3	CASSQGPLGPTDTQYF
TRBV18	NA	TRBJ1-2	CASSLEAPEGIYSYGYTF
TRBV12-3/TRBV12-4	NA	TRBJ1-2	CASSRTGAGYTF
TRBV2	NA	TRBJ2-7	CASRGPSSPYEQYF
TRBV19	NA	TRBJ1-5	CASSIDRGGTGVNQPQHF
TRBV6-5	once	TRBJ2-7	CASRTGAGLGYEQYF
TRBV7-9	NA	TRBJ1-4	CASTPGQGTRPNEKLFF
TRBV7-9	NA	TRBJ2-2	CASSLARQILTGELFF
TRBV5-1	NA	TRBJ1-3	CASSLDGRAGNTIYF
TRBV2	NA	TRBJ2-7	CASSPLGASGSREYF
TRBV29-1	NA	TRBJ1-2	CSARGYYGYTF
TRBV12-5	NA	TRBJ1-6	CASGNLNSPLHF
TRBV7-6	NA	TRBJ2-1	CATERDRASNEQFF
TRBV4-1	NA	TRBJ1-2	CASSQESDGYYGYTF
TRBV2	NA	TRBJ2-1	CASSDQTGGNNEQFF
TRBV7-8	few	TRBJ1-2	CASSFPSGGLDGYTF
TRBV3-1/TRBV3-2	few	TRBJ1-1	CASSQRRGNTEAFF
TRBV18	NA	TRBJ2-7	CASSPRDSPYEQYF
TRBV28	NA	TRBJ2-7	CASSSSFGYEQYF
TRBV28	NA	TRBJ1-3	CASSSGTVSGNTIYF
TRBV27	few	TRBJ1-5	CASSSQGQLNQPQHF
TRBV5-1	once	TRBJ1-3	CASSLAGGSGNTIYF
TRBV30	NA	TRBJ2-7	CAGGELEFPYEQYF
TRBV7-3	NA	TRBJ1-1	CASSASGAGRTEAFF
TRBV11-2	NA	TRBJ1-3	CASSLVRGTAGNTIYF
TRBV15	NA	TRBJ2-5	CATSRRSTSGFQETQYF
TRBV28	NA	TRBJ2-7	CAISRDRGREQYF
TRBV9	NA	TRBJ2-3	CASSVPGPAGDTQYF
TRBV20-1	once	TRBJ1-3	CSARDRGREYF
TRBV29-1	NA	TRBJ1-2	CSVDLGGGYGYTF
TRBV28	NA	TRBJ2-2	CASRKTGGTNTGELFF
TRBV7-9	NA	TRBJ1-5	CASSLVVWDRGGNQPQHF
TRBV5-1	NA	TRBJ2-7	CASSFTGSDTVLGEQYF
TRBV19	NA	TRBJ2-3	CASSPWDRAGGTQYF